The 21 T cell receptor beta chains presented below share a single source sample, sequenced in a study of cytomegalovirus exposure and HLA in healthy donors. Primers for the PCR totalled 60 Vbeta and 13 Jbeta. This table comes from immunoSEQ multiplex PCR, and its TCRdb copy is limited to in-frame clones, with some not included. The data contain over 150,000 clones, approximately 84% of them seen just once; the ten biggest clones take up around 0.41%. What was sequenced was PBMCs. These receptors were taken from a boy younger than 10 in good health and CMV-seronegative.

The chain couples TRBV7-6 to TRBJ2-7, with D unresolved. The CDR3 spans 15 residues. Germline assignment: CDR1 SGHVS and CDR2 FNYEAQ. The ends were cut back, 2 bases at V and 3 bases at J, with 14 bases in the middle. DNA for the CDR3: TGTGCCAGCAGCTTAATCCGCCGAAGCCTCTACGAGCAGTACTTC. It specifies CASSLIRRSLYEQYF.

The gene calls are TRBV10-3 and TRBJ2-1, with D maybe TRBD2 (6 bases). This CDR3 has 13 amino acids. From germline, CDR1 is ENHRY and CDR2 SYGVKD. V was cut by 7 bases and J by 4 bases, with 11 bases left in between. The CDR3, as DNA: TGTGCCATCAAGGGACTCATATACAATGAGCAGTTCTTC. It codes for CAIKGLIYNEQFF.

The V and J genes are TRBV18 and TRBJ1-3; D not resolved. V lost 3 bases, J lost 0 bases, and 9 bases lay in between. This CDR3 is built from 15 residues. Germline CDR1 reads KGHSH; CDR2 reads LQKENI. CDR3 nucleotides: TGTGCCAGCTCACCCATAGACTCCTCTGGAAACACCATATATTTT. Its translation is CASSPIDSSGNTIYF.

J is TRBJ2-3 and V is TRBV4-1, with 12 bases identical to TRBD2. This CDR3 has 18 amino acids. The trim removed 0 bases at V and 4 bases at J, leaving 8 bases unmatched. The germline V gene has CDR1 MGHRA and CDR2 YSYEKL. The DNA of the CDR3 is TGCGCCAGCAGCCAAGAGGGAATGACTAGCGGGAGACCAGATACGCAGTATTTT. Residues: CASSQEGMTSGRPDTQYF.

This sequence joins TRBV28 and TRBJ1-5, with TRBD1 matching over 7 bases. The CDR3 sequence is 15 residues long. Germline CDR1 MDHEN, CDR2 SYDVKM. Trimming cost V 4 bases and J 4 bases; bases outside gene matches: 7. CDR3 nucleotide sequence: TGTGCCAGCAGTTCCACAGGGGTTCGGAATCAGCCCCAGCATTTT. This translates into CASSSTGVRNQPQHF.

The gene calls are TRBV18 and TRBJ1-3; no firm D call. The CDR3 sequence is 16 residues long. Germline lookup yields CDR1 KGHSH and CDR2 LQKENI. V shed 4 bases and J shed 3 bases, with 16 bases lying between them. This chain's CDR3 is CASSQNQIINGNTIYF. CDR3 nucleotide sequence: TGTGCCAGCTCACAGAATCAGATTATCAATGGAAACACCATATATTTT.

This clone came up a few times. The chain has TRBV9 and TRBJ2-3; D unclear. Germline CDR1 SGDLS, CDR2 YYNGEE. The CDR3 runs 15 residues. The germline V and J ends were trimmed by 4 bases and 0 bases, with 12 bases remaining between them. This chain's CDR3 is CASSPVVMSTDTQYF. Here the CDR3 DNA reads TGTGCCAGCAGCCCAGTGGTGATGAGCACAGATACGCAGTATTTT.

The V and J genes are TRBV7-9 and TRBJ2-7; TRBD1 matches 7 bases. Germline CDR1 SEHNR, CDR2 FQNEAQ (reference sequence). V lost 3 bases and J lost 2; bases outside the gene matches: 7. This CDR3 comprises 15 residues. CDR3 sequence reads: CASSFSGQIPYEQYF. CDR3 in DNA: TGTGCCAGCAGCTTTTCGGGACAGATTCCCTACGAGCAGTACTTC.

This clone was observed a handful of times. The rearrangement links TRBV20-1 to TRBJ2-7; D is ambiguous. Looked up from germline, CDR1 is DFQATT and CDR2 is SNEGSKA (reference sequence). This CDR3 is built from 10 residues. Trimming took 1 base from V and 7 from J, leaving 5 bases between them. The DNA of the CDR3 is TGCAGTGCTAGAGGAACTGAGCAGTACTTC. It codes for CSARGTEQYF.

V gene TRBV29-1 combines with J gene TRBJ2-7; D is perhaps TRBD1 (6 bases). The CDR3 is 16 residues long. Germline lookup yields CDR1 SQVTM and CDR2 ANQGSEA. With 6 bases removed from V and 2 bases from J, the gap between germline ends came to 23 bases. The CDR3 coding sequence is TGCAGCGTGGGTCCAATGACAGGTAGCGTACCCTACGAGCAGTACTTC. This encodes CSVGPMTGSVPYEQYF.

J is TRBJ2-2 and V is TRBV9; 13 positions agree with TRBD2. Germline-derived CDR1 and CDR2 are SGDLS and YYNGEE. Trimming at V came to 5 bases and at J to 7 bases, leaving 17 bases not matched to a gene. The CDR3 runs 19 residues. CDR3 residues: CASSEGLAGKLGANGELFF. The CDR3 DNA follows: TGTGCCAGCAGTGAGGGACTAGCGGGAAAGTTAGGGGCTAACGGGGAGCTGTTTTTT. The variable domain in full, with the rest retrieved from reference TRBV9 and TRBJ2-2, is DSGVTQTPKHLITATGQRVTLRCSPRSGDLSVYWYQQSLDQGLQFLIQYYNGEERAKGNILERFSAQQFPDLHSELNLSSLELGDSALYFCASSEGLAGKLGANGELFFGEGSRLTVL.

The gene calls are TRBV11-2 and TRBJ2-7; 8 bases are a match to TRBD2. This CDR3 is 15 amino acids long. The V segment lost 1 base and the J segment 3 bases; nucleotides outside the gene matches: 5. Germline-derived CDR1 and CDR2 are SGHAT and FQNNGV. The CDR3 here is CASSLVAGGLYEQYF. Here the CDR3 DNA reads TGTGCCAGCAGCTTAGTGGCGGGAGGCCTCTACGAGCAGTACTTC.

The chain has TRBV5-1 and TRBJ2-3; D gene uncertain. CDR1 is SGHRS, CDR2 YFSETQ, per germline. Deletions cut 4 bases from V and 0 bases from J, with 12 bases between. CDR3 length: 15 residues. In DNA form, the CDR3 reads TGCGCCAGCAGCCTTAATCCTGTAAGCACAGATACGCAGTATTTT. It is translated as CASSLNPVSTDTQYF.

The V and J genes are TRBV5-8 and TRBJ2-1; 7 positions match TRBD2. The J segment lost 1 base and the V segment lost 3 bases, leaving 4 bases of the junction unmatched. CDR1 is SGHTS and CDR2 is YDEGEE in the germline V gene. The length of the CDR3 is 15 residues. CDR3 region: CASSSGGGSYNEQFF. In DNA form, the CDR3 reads TGTGCCAGCAGCTCTGGCGGGGGATCCTACAATGAGCAGTTCTTC.

This clone turned up a few times. The DNA for the CDR3 is TGTGCCAGCAGACCCGACAGGGTGGGGACTGAAGCTTTCTTT. Its translation: CASRPDRVGTEAFF. The chain uses TRBV6-5 and TRBJ1-1; 7 positions match TRBD1. Germline assignment: CDR1 MNHEY and CDR2 SVGAGI. The CDR3 extends over 14 amino acids. The V gene end was trimmed by 6 bases and the J gene end by 5 bases; junction bases not matched to a gene: 9.

The chain couples TRBV5-1 to TRBJ2-7, with D hard to call. Germline CDR1 reads SGHRS; CDR2 reads YFSETQ. The CDR3 has 15 amino acids. The ends were cut back, 0 bases at V and 3 bases at J, with 13 bases in the middle. The CDR3 DNA reads as TGCGCCAGCAGCTTGGACGGTACCGAAATCTACGAGCAGTACTTC. It translates to CASSLDGTEIYEQYF.

This sequence joins TRBV5-1 and TRBJ2-1, with TRBD2 matching over 8 bases. CDR1 is SGHRS, CDR2 YFSETQ, per germline. Unmatched junction bases numbered 7, after V lost 5 bases and J lost 3 bases. This CDR3 contains 15 residues. The CDR3 sequence: CASSLSGESYNEQFF. Here the CDR3 DNA reads TGCGCCAGCAGTCTTAGCGGGGAAAGCTACAATGAGCAGTTCTTC.

This chain connects TRBV7-9 to TRBJ1-1; TRBD1 aligns across 7 bases. The germline V gene encodes CDR1 SEHNR and CDR2 FQNEAQ (reference sequence). The CDR3 sequence is 15 residues long. Trimming took 5 bases from V and 1 from J; bases not matched to a gene: 7. CDR3 DNA: TGTGCCAGCAGCCCTGAACAGGGGTGGAACACTGAAGCTTTCTTT. It yields the protein CASSPEQGWNTEAFF.

In its sample, this clone was seen once. The chain joins TRBV6-1 to TRBJ2-1; maybe TRBD2 (6 bases). This CDR3 contains 16 residues. Germline loops: CDR1 MNHNS, CDR2 SASEGT. V was trimmed by 4 bases and J by 1 base, leaving 14 bases between them. CDR3 region: CASSVSSEGSYNEQFF. The CDR3 DNA follows: TGTGCCAGCAGTGTATCTAGCGAGGGGTCCTACAATGAGCAGTTCTTC.

The chain carries TRBV13 and TRBJ2-7; D gene uncertain. Germline V lookup: CDR1 PRHDT, CDR2 FYEKMQ (reference sequence). The CDR3 runs to 13 residues. Trimming cost V 5 bases and J 0 bases, with 8 bases left between them. The CDR3 DNA follows: TGTGCCAGCAGCAGCCCAAGCTCCTACGAGCAGTACTTC. This translates into CASSSPSSYEQYF.

In DNA, the CDR3 is TGTGCCAGCAGCTTGGGTCAGGGCTACGTCCTGACTTTC. The encoded protein is CASSLGQGYVLTF. The chain links TRBV5-8 to TRBJ2-6; D might be TRBD1 (5 bases). Trimming stripped 0 bases from V and 11 bases from J, with 9 bases between. The CDR3 is made up of 13 amino acids. Germline loops: CDR1 SGHTS, CDR2 YDEGEE.